One sample yielded the 27 T cell receptor beta chains listed below, sequenced in a study of CD8 T cells in ankylosing spondylitis. One entry per CDR3 protein results from TCRdb running MiXCR on the 5' RACE reads. In the table there are around 180,000 distinct CDR3 sequences, about 18% of which are singletons. Sequencing was carried out using blood, either unsorted or a sorted T cell fraction (not recorded which). The receptor set was obtained from a male donor aged 5 to 30 with ankylosing spondylitis or in good health (not recorded which).

The table lists this clonotype with many counts. The chain employs TRBV7-9 and TRBJ2-1, with 7 bases that match TRBD2. The CDR3 runs to 13 residues. CDR1 SEHNR and CDR2 FQNEAQ come from the germline V gene (reference sequence). V gave up 5 bases and J gave up 10 bases; unmatched junction bases: 8. CDR3 sequence: CASSRVVGLEQFF. The DNA for the CDR3 is TGTGCCAGCAGCCGCGTCGTGGGACTAGAGCAGTTCTTC.

This clonotype was seen at least ten times. The chain recombines TRBV12-3 or TRBV12-4 with TRBJ1-1; 8 bases are shared with TRBD1. This CDR3 is 13 amino acids long. V shed 0 bases, J shed 10 bases, and the junction held 4 bases outside the gene matches. The DNA for the CDR3 is TGTGCCAGCAGTTTAGCCCAGGGGGCTCGAGCTTTCTTT. Residues: CASSLAQGARAFF.

The sample holds one count of this clonotype. The chain is built from TRBV27 and TRBJ2-1; 8 bases are shared with TRBD2. The germline V gene has CDR1 MNHEY and CDR2 SMNVEV (reference sequence). V shed 2 bases and J 5 bases; nucleotides not matched to a gene: 5. The CDR3 has 15 amino acids. This CDR3 is CASSLPAGGHNEQFF. The CDR3 DNA reads as TGTGCCAGCAGTTTACCGGCGGGAGGCCACAATGAGCAGTTCTTC.

V and J are TRBV12-3 or TRBV12-4 and TRBJ2-1; D unclear. This CDR3 is built from 15 residues. Trimming left V 7 bases short and J 0 bases short, with 13 bases between. In DNA, the CDR3 is TGTGCCAGCATACCAAGCCGAACCTCCTACAATGAGCAGTTCTTC. This codes for CASIPSRTSYNEQFF.

In its sample, this clonotype was seen many times. The V gene is TRBV6-5, the J gene TRBJ2-1; 7 bases line up with TRBD2. The junction had 4 bases not matched to a gene; V was cut back by 2 bases and J by 9 bases. The CDR3 is 13 amino acids. The V gene's germline CDR1 is MNHEY and CDR2 SVGAGI. In nucleotides, the CDR3 is TGTGCCAGCAGTTACACGATAGCGGGTGAGCAGTTCTTC. Translation: CASSYTIAGEQFF.

This clonotype was recorded many times. The rearrangement uses TRBV20-1 and TRBJ2-1, with 7 bases fitting TRBD2. Germline V gene sequence: CDR1 DFQATT, CDR2 SNEGSKA (reference sequence). V shed 3 bases, J shed 6 bases, and the junction held 11 bases outside the gene matches. CDR3 length: 15 residues. Here the CDR3 DNA reads TGCAGTGCTAGCGATAACCCGGGACTACCCAATGAGCAGTTCTTC. Amino acid sequence: CSASDNPGLPNEQFF.

At least ten counts were recorded for this clonotype. The chain carries TRBV11-2 and TRBJ2-1, with 10 bases matching TRBD2. The V gene's germline CDR1 is SGHAT and CDR2 FQNNGV. The trim removed 4 bases at V and 7 bases at J, leaving 7 bases unmatched. The CDR3 extends over 15 amino acids. The CDR3 reads CASSSLAGATNEQFF. The CDR3 coding sequence is TGTGCCAGCAGCTCTCTAGCGGGAGCGACGAATGAGCAGTTCTTC.

The gene calls are TRBV7-6 and TRBJ2-1; D gene ambiguous. This CDR3 has 14 amino acids. V dropped 5 bases and J dropped 8 bases, with 16 bases sitting between them. CDR1 and CDR2 from the germline V gene are SGHVS and FNYEAQ. The CDR3 nucleotides are TGTGCCAGCAGCCCCTTGGTGGCTAGTTATGAGCAGTTCTTC. Protein sequence: CASSPLVASYEQFF.

The chain couples TRBV2 to TRBJ2-7; 8 bases match TRBD1. The CDR3 contains 14 residues. The V gene end was trimmed by 2 bases and the J gene end by 2 bases; junction bases not matched to a gene: 2. Germline CDR1 is SNHLY and CDR2 is FYNNEI. The CDR3 coding sequence is TGTGCCAGCAGTGAACAGGGGGCGACCTACGAGCAGTACGTC. This encodes CASSEQGATYEQYV.

Many counts were recorded for this clonotype. The rearrangement links TRBV21-1 to TRBJ1-3; TRBD1 was called by the table and not checked on the DNA. TRBV21-1 counts as a pseudogene. The CDR3 has 16 amino acids. CDR3 DNA: TGTGCCAGCAGCAAGCCCGAGTGCAGGGCTGGAAACACCATATATTTT. Its protein product is CASSKPECRAGNTIYF.

This clonotype came up many times. This chain connects TRBV7-2 to TRBJ1-1; possibly TRBD1 for D (6 bases). The ends were cut back, 8 bases at V and 2 bases at J, with 15 bases in the middle. Germline V gene lookup returns CDR1 SGHTA and CDR2 FQGNSA. This CDR3 region has 14 residues. The DNA for the CDR3 is TGTGCCAGCTACCTTTGGGGGACAAACACTGAAGCTTTCTTT. It encodes CASYLWGTNTEAFF.

This clonotype was detected only a few times. This chain links TRBV2 with TRBJ2-1; TRBD2 matches 10 bases. V was clipped by 8 bases and J by 7 bases; unmatched bases: 11. The CDR3 is 15 amino acids. Germline V lookup: CDR1 SNHLY, CDR2 FYNNEI. CDR3 in DNA: TGTGCCAGCCTCGAGCTAGCGGGAGAAAAGAATGAGCAGTTCTTC. This gives the protein CASLELAGEKNEQFF.

The V gene is TRBV7-2, the J gene TRBJ2-2; possible D gene TRBD2, 5 bases. The CDR3 sequence is 14 residues long. Germline V gene data show CDR1 as SGHTA and CDR2 as FQGNSA. V lost 5 bases and J 6 bases, leaving 13 bases between the germline ends. The CDR3 here is CASSPEVRAGELFF. CDR3 coding DNA: TGTGCCAGCAGCCCAGAAGTGAGGGCCGGGGAGCTGTTTTTT. The full variable domain, with the rest looked up from reference TRBV7-2 and TRBJ2-2, is GAGVSQSPSNKVTEKGKDVELRCDPISGHTALYWYRQSLGQGLEFLIYFQGNSAPDKSGLPSDRFSAERTGGSVSTLTIQRTQQEDSAVYLCASSPEVRAGELFFGEGSRLTVL.

This clonotype has at least ten counts. The rearrangement links TRBV20-1 to TRBJ2-1; TRBD2 is a possible D gene (8 bases). This CDR3 contains 15 residues. Trimming took off 4 bases at V and 5 bases at J, with 18 bases between the two ends. The V gene's germline CDR1 is DFQATT and CDR2 SNEGSKA (reference sequence). DNA of the CDR3: TGCAGTGCTAACCCAGGGGGGACTAGAAACAATGAGCAGTTCTTC. Its translation: CSANPGGTRNNEQFF.

This clonotype was counted only a few times. V and J are TRBV11-2 and TRBJ2-5, with unresolved D. Trimming removed 5 bases from V and 0 bases from J, with 10 bases in between. This CDR3 region has 14 residues. Germline CDR1 is SGHAT and CDR2 is FQNNGV. Here the CDR3 reads CASSPPRNQETQYF. CDR3 nucleotide sequence: TGTGCCAGCAGCCCCCCCAGAAACCAAGAGACCCAGTACTTC.

This clonotype was counted at least ten times. This chain links TRBV19 with TRBJ2-1; perhaps TRBD2 as D (5 bases). CDR1 LNHDA and CDR2 SQIVND come from the germline V gene (reference sequence). The CDR3 totals 13 residues. The V end lost 6 bases, the J end lost 6 bases, and 12 bases lay between the germline ends. CDR3 sequence (DNA): TGTGCCAGTAGGTACCTAGCTACCAATGAGCAGTTCTTC. This gives the protein CASRYLATNEQFF.

Comment on this clonotype: A clone one base away is much larger, so this may be a read error. V is TRBV19 and J is TRBJ1-1; D gene uncertain. Germline CDR1 is LNHDA and CDR2 is SQIVND (reference sequence). The ends were cut back, 8 bases at V and 0 bases at J, with 13 bases in the middle. This CDR3 spans 14 amino acids. CDR3 nucleotides: TGTGCCAGTGCCCCCGGGTGGGTGAACACTGAAGCTTTCTTT. It is translated as CASAPGWVNTEAFF.

This clonotype was seen at least ten times. One end of the junction varies from germline; a read error may be responsible. The rearrangement joins TRBV2 to TRBJ1-2; unclear D gene. Germline CDR1 SNHLY, CDR2 FYNNEI. CDR3 length: 13 amino acids. The CDR3: CASRDGASPNYTF. CDR3 sequence (DNA): TGTGCCAGCCGTGACGGTGCCAGCCCCAACTACACCTTC.

The V gene is TRBV12-3 or TRBV12-4, the J gene TRBJ2-1; TRBD2 is a possible D gene (5 bases). Trimming cost V 7 bases and J 9 bases, with 16 bases left between them. The CDR3 covers 13 residues. The CDR3 coding sequence is TGTGCCAGCACCTCCTCTCGGGAATCTGAGCAGTTCTTC. Its translation: CASTSSRESEQFF.

This sequence joins TRBV7-6 and TRBJ2-1; perhaps TRBD1 as D (6 bases). The length of the CDR3 is 17 residues. Germline values: CDR1 SGHVS, CDR2 FNYEAQ. V gave up 4 bases and J gave up 7 bases, with 23 bases separating them. CDR3 nucleotide sequence: TGTGCCAGCAGCTACAAAGTACAGGGTGTAAGAAAGAATGAGCAGTTCTTC. It encodes CASSYKVQGVRKNEQFF.

This clonotype has at least ten counts. V is TRBV6-5 and J is TRBJ1-1; maybe TRBD1 (5 bases). Trimming took 6 bases from V and 1 from J, leaving 9 bases between them. The CDR3 totals 13 residues. Germline CDR1 is MNHEY and CDR2 is SVGAGI. The CDR3 nucleotides are TGTGCCAGCAGCGTCACAGGGAACACTGAAGCTTTCTTT. The encoded protein is CASSVTGNTEAFF.

This clonotype was counted at least ten times. The CDR3 loop is CASSQDPAGFYNEQFF. The CDR3 nucleotides read TGCGCCAGCAGCCAAGATCCAGCGGGATTCTACAATGAGCAGTTCTTC. The chain employs TRBV4-3 and TRBJ2-1; 7 nucleotides agree with TRBD2. V was clipped by 0 bases and J by 3 bases; unmatched bases: 5. Germline V gene sequence: CDR1 LGHNA, CDR2 YSLEER. The length of the CDR3 is 16 residues.

This clonotype appeared many times. The chain links TRBV20-1 to TRBJ2-1; tentative D call: TRBD2 (6 bases). The CDR3 has 14 residues. V was trimmed by 2 bases and J by 6 bases, leaving 14 bases between them. Germline V gives CDR1 DFQATT, CDR2 SNEGSKA (reference sequence). CDR3 sequence: CSARFRGLSNEQFF. The CDR3 nucleotides are TGCAGTGCTAGATTTCGGGGGTTAAGCAATGAGCAGTTCTTC.

This chain links TRBV6-5 with TRBJ2-7; TRBD2 is a possible D gene (5 bases). V was shortened by 0 bases and J by 5 bases, with 14 bases between the two germline ends. This CDR3 contains 15 residues. Germline V gene data show CDR1 as MNHEY and CDR2 as SVGAGI. The CDR3 spells CASSYSSGRGHEQYF. In nucleotides, the CDR3 is TGTGCCAGCAGTTACTCGTCGGGAAGAGGACACGAGCAGTACTTC.

This clonotype was counted many times. J is TRBJ1-1 and V is TRBV7-9; tentatively, D is TRBD1 (5 bases). Per the germline V gene, CDR1 is SEHNR and CDR2 is FQNEAQ (reference sequence). There are 15 residues in the CDR3. V lost 2 bases, J lost 2 bases, and 12 bases lay in between. CDR3 region: CASSLIRGENTEAFF. The CDR3 DNA reads TGTGCCAGCAGCTTAATAAGGGGAGAAAACACTGAAGCTTTCTTT.

This clonotype was seen repeatedly, ten times or more. Here the CDR3 reads CSVKSGSSYNEQFF. The CDR3 nucleotides are TGCAGCGTTAAAAGCGGGAGCTCCTACAATGAGCAGTTCTTC. V is TRBV29-1 and J is TRBJ2-1; 8 nucleotides line up with TRBD2. CDR3 size: 14 residues. V was pared by 5 bases and J by 0 bases, with 3 bases of the junction left unmatched. In germline, CDR1 is SQVTM, CDR2 ANQGSEA.

At least ten counts were recorded for this clonotype. The chain employs TRBV4-2 and TRBJ2-1; 7 bases line up with TRBD2. Germline lookup yields CDR1 LGHNA and CDR2 YNFKEQ. This CDR3 is built from 16 residues. J lost 8 bases, V lost 1 base, and 11 bases had no gene match. CDR3 sequence reads: CASSQVSAGSLHEQFF. The CDR3 DNA sequence: TGTGCCAGCAGCCAAGTTTCAGCGGGGAGTCTCCATGAGCAGTTCTTC.